The 27 T cell receptor beta chains presented below share a single source sample, sequenced in a study of blood T cell repertoires in COVID-19. The data were produced by immunoSEQ multiplex PCR, yet TCRdb's version contains in-frame clones alone and is incomplete. The sample shows about 150,000 clones, approximately 80% of them seen only once. Sequenced sample: peripheral blood. The receptors originated from a woman aged 55 to 70 with COVID-19, enrolled during active disease.

The CDR3 coding sequence is TGTGCCAGCAGCAGGGGATTCGGCACAGATACGCAGTATTTT. This gives the protein CASSRGFGTDTQYF. The chain links TRBV13 to TRBJ2-3, with D possibly matching TRBD1 (5 bases). V was pared by 5 bases and J by 1 base, with 10 bases between. Looked up from germline, CDR1 is PRHDT and CDR2 is FYEKMQ (reference sequence). The length of the CDR3 is 14 residues.

The chain employs TRBV11-2 and TRBJ2-7; possibly TRBD1 for D (7 bases). Germline V CDR1 and CDR2: SGHAT, FQNNGV. The CDR3 runs 13 residues. Trimming took off 5 bases at V and 3 bases at J, with 11 bases between the two ends. CDR3 amino acids: CASSAGQYYEQYF. CDR3 DNA: TGTGCCAGCAGCGCGGGACAGTACTACGAGCAGTACTTC.

The genes are TRBV11-3 and TRBJ2-3, with 7 nucleotides matching TRBD2. CDR1 and CDR2 (germline): SGHNT, YENEEA. The V segment lost 4 bases and the J segment 5 bases; nucleotides outside the gene matches: 9. CDR3 length: 15 residues. The CDR3 DNA sequence: TGTGCCAGCAGCTACGCCATGGGGGGGGGAGATACGCAGTATTTT. It is translated as CASSYAMGGGDTQYF.

The rearrangement uses TRBV4-1 and TRBJ1-6, with 7 bases fitting TRBD1. V shed 4 bases and J 7 bases; nucleotides not matched to a gene: 13. CDR1 and CDR2 from the germline V gene are MGHRA and YSYEKL. The CDR3 consists of 17 residues. CDR3 residues: CASSLTSQGYRNSPLHF. CDR3 nucleotide sequence: TGCGCCAGCAGCCTTACTTCACAGGGGTATCGAAATTCACCCCTCCACTTT.

The chain recombines TRBV29-1 with TRBJ2-7, with 13 bases identical to TRBD2. The germline V gene encodes CDR1 SQVTM and CDR2 ANQGSEA. V trimming: 6 bases; J trimming: 6 bases; junction bases outside the gene matches: 5. The CDR3 contains 13 residues. The CDR3 sequence: CSVTSGGATEQYV. The CDR3 coding sequence is TGCAGCGTCACTAGCGGGGGGGCCACCGAGCAGTACGTC.

This clone was seen once. The chain links TRBV6-1 to TRBJ2-1; 10 bases match TRBD2. The CDR3 is 18 residues long. V was clipped by 4 bases and J by 3 bases; unmatched bases: 12. CDR1 and CDR2 (germline): MNHNS, SASEGT. The DNA of the CDR3 is TGTGCCAGCAGTGCCGGATCCCCGGGACTAGCGTTCTACAATGAGCAGTTCTTC. Amino acid sequence: CASSAGSPGLAFYNEQFF.

The V gene is TRBV5-1, the J gene TRBJ2-4; 8 nucleotides agree with TRBD1. Trimming cost V 3 bases and J 5 bases; bases outside gene matches: 7. The CDR3 consists of 15 residues. Germline CDR1 is SGHRS and CDR2 is YFSETQ. This chain's CDR3 is CASSSTGDPQNIQYF. CDR3 in DNA: TGCGCCAGCAGCTCGACAGGGGACCCCCAAAACATTCAGTACTTC.

This chain connects TRBV25-1 to TRBJ2-3; D remains ambiguous. This CDR3 has 15 residues. Germline V gene sequence: CDR1 MGHDK, CDR2 SYGVNS. V was cut by 6 bases and J by 6 bases, with 19 bases left in between. The CDR3 bases are TGTGCCAGCAGGGATGGCCAGAGGTCTGTGGATACGCAGTATTTT. It encodes CASRDGQRSVDTQYF.

The chain joins TRBV6-6 to TRBJ1-1; the match to TRBD1 covers 11 bases. This CDR3 spans 13 amino acids. V dropped 6 bases and J dropped 10; count of bases not matched to a gene: 7. Germline V lookup: CDR1 MNHNY, CDR2 SVGAGI (reference sequence). The CDR3 reads CASSFGQGARAFF. The CDR3 region has the DNA TGTGCCAGCAGCTTCGGACAGGGGGCAAGAGCTTTCTTT.

This clone was counted once. Other DNA variants within this sample encode the same CDR3. J is TRBJ2-3 and V is TRBV5-1; 9 bases line up with TRBD1. J lost 0 bases, V lost 3 bases, and 11 bases had no gene match. Germline V gene sequence: CDR1 SGHRS, CDR2 YFSETQ. The CDR3 covers 18 residues. In DNA, the CDR3 is TGCGCCAGCAGCTCACCGGGACAGGGACCGGTAAGCACAGATACGCAGTATTTT. It codes for CASSSPGQGPVSTDTQYF.

The J gene is TRBJ2-2, the V gene TRBV14; no definite D call. The CDR3 consists of 15 residues. Germline V lookup: CDR1 SGHDN, CDR2 FVKESK. The V end was cut by 0 bases, the J end by 4 bases, with 9 bases between. The CDR3 DNA reads as TGTGCCAGCAGCCAAGATGGGCCGCGCACCGGGGAGCTGTTTTTT. As protein: CASSQDGPRTGELFF. The full variable domain, rest sourced from reference TRBV14 and TRBJ2-2, is EAGVTQFPSHSVIEKGQTVTLRCDPISGHDNLYWYRRVMGKEIKFLLHFVKESKQDESGMPNNRFLAERTGGTYSTLKVQPAELEDSGVYFCASSQDGPRTGELFFGEGSRLTVL.

This clone was recorded only once. The chain has TRBV6-6 and TRBJ2-3; 10 bases agree with TRBD2. After removal of 6 bases from V and 2 bases from J, the junction contained 8 bases not matched to a gene. The CDR3 has 16 residues. Per the germline V gene, CDR1 is MNHNY and CDR2 is SVGAGI (reference sequence). The CDR3 DNA sequence: TGTGCCAGCAGCAACCTACTAGCGGGGAACACAGATACGCAGTATTTT. This translates into CASSNLLAGNTDTQYF.

The chain is built from TRBV4-1 and TRBJ1-2; no definite D call. Germline V gene sequence: CDR1 MGHRA, CDR2 YSYEKL. The CDR3 is made up of 15 amino acids. Trimming cost V 4 bases and J 0 bases, with 12 bases left between them. As DNA, the CDR3 is TGCGCCAGCAGCCTTGCGGGGAAAACTAACTATGGCTACACCTTC. The encoded protein is CASSLAGKTNYGYTF.

V and J are TRBV5-6 and TRBJ2-1; D perhaps matches TRBD1 (6 bases). This CDR3 has 16 amino acids. Trimming pared 1 base from V and 2 bases from J, leaving 13 bases between. Looked up from germline, CDR1 is SGHDT and CDR2 is YYEEEE. In DNA form, the CDR3 reads TGTGCCAGCAGCTTGATCGACAGGACCCCCTACAATGAGCAGTTCTTC. It codes for CASSLIDRTPYNEQFF.

The CDR3 sequence is CASSDRAQRLNTEAFF. The CDR3 DNA reads as TGTGCCAGCAGTGACAGGGCTCAAAGATTGAACACTGAAGCTTTCTTT. This chain joins TRBV2 and TRBJ1-1; D possibly corresponds to TRBD1 (5 bases). In germline, CDR1 is SNHLY, CDR2 FYNNEI. The CDR3 spans 16 residues. Trimming took off 3 bases at V and 0 bases at J, with 14 bases between the two ends.

The chain employs TRBV7-8 and TRBJ1-1; D is ambiguous. CDR1 SGHVS and CDR2 FQNEAQ come from the germline V gene. Trimming removed 5 bases at V and 0 bases at J, with 7 bases between. The CDR3 is 13 residues long. CDR3 region: CASSPQMNTEAFF. The DNA for the CDR3 is TGTGCCAGCAGCCCCCAGATGAACACTGAAGCTTTCTTT.

The chain carries TRBV5-1 and TRBJ2-1; tentative D call: TRBD2 (6 bases). Germline assignment: CDR1 SGHRS and CDR2 YFSETQ. Trimming stripped 4 bases from V and 4 bases from J, with 12 bases between. The CDR3 consists of 14 residues. CDR3 sequence reads: CASSPSVTYNEQFF. CDR3 DNA sequence: TGCGCCAGCAGCCCTAGCGTAACTTACAATGAGCAGTTCTTC.

The rearrangement uses TRBV6-1 and TRBJ1-1; TRBD1 is a possible D gene (5 bases). V was pared by 0 bases and J by 7 bases, with 9 bases between. CDR3 length: 13 residues. The germline CDR1 and CDR2 sequences are MNHNS and SASEGT. CDR3 sequence: CASSEAWGVEAFF. CDR3 bases: TGTGCCAGCAGTGAAGCCTGGGGGGTTGAAGCTTTCTTT.

This clone was detected once. The chain couples TRBV13 to TRBJ2-1; 14 bases agree with TRBD2. The CDR3 extends over 18 amino acids. Looked up from germline, CDR1 is PRHDT and CDR2 is FYEKMQ (reference sequence). V dropped 5 bases and J dropped 0; count of bases not matched to a gene: 6. The DNA of the CDR3 is TGTGCCAGCAGCCCGACTAGCGGGAGGGTGCGCTCCTACAATGAGCAGTTCTTC. It yields the protein CASSPTSGRVRSYNEQFF.

The genes are TRBV18 and TRBJ1-1; 9 bases match TRBD1. V was clipped by 6 bases and J by 0 bases; unmatched bases: 14. The CDR3 is 18 amino acids. Germline V gene data show CDR1 as KGHSH and CDR2 as LQKENI. The CDR3 loop is CASSSNRQGGTMNTEAFF. DNA of the CDR3: TGTGCCAGCTCGTCAAACCGACAGGGGGGGACTATGAACACTGAAGCTTTCTTT. The entire variable domain, with the rest obtained from reference TRBV18 and TRBJ1-1, is as follows: NAGVMQNPRHLVRRRGQEARLRCSPMKGHSHVYWYRQLPEEGLKFMVYLQKENIIDESGMPKERFSAEFPKEGPSILRIQQVVRGDSAAYFCASSSNRQGGTMNTEAFFGQGTRLTVV.

The chain carries TRBV18 and TRBJ1-1, with unresolved D. CDR3 length equals 15 residues. Germline CDR1 and CDR2: KGHSH and LQKENI. Trimming removed 0 bases at V and 1 base at J, with 9 bases between. This chain's CDR3 is CASSPPIGENTEAFF. CDR3 in DNA: TGTGCCAGCTCACCACCGATCGGGGAGAACACTGAAGCTTTCTTT.

J is TRBJ1-2 and V is TRBV7-3; D unresolved. Germline V gene sequence: CDR1 SGHTA, CDR2 FQGTGA. The CDR3 length is 15 residues. V lost 4 bases, J lost 7 bases, and 19 bases lay in between. The DNA of the CDR3 is TGTGCCAGCAGCTCACAGCCTCCCGGGGTGGGTGGCTACACCTTC. It codes for CASSSQPPGVGGYTF. Looking up the rest from reference TRBV7-3 and TRBJ1-2 gives the full variable domain: GAGVSQTPSNKVTEKGKYVELRCDPISGHTALYWYRQSLGQGPEFLIYFQGTGAADDSGLPNDRFFAVRPEGSVSTLKIQRTERGDSAVYLCASSSQPPGVGGYTFGSGTRLTVV.

V gene TRBV5-1 combines with J gene TRBJ1-3; a possible D gene is TRBD1 (5 bases). The germline V gene encodes CDR1 SGHRS and CDR2 YFSETQ. This CDR3 has 15 amino acids. Trimming took off 0 bases at V and 2 bases at J, with 9 bases between the two ends. CDR3 residues: CASSLAQGAGNTIYF. The CDR3 DNA reads TGCGCCAGCAGCTTGGCCCAAGGGGCTGGAAACACCATATATTTT.

The chain recombines TRBV5-5 with TRBJ2-7; TRBD1 is a possible D gene (5 bases). The CDR3 extends over 14 amino acids. V was clipped by 0 bases and J by 0 bases, with 7 bases between them. Germline CDR1 reads SGHKS; CDR2 reads YYEKEE (reference sequence). The DNA of the CDR3 is TGTGCCAGCAGCTTGGGACAGAACTCCTACGAGCAGTACTTC. It codes for CASSLGQNSYEQYF.

There are a few counts of this clone. In nucleotides, the CDR3 is TGTGCCACCAGCAAAGGTAACCGGGGGGCTAGCAATCAGCCCCAGCATTTT. This codes for CATSKGNRGASNQPQHF. V gene TRBV15 combines with J gene TRBJ1-5, with D possibly matching TRBD1 (6 bases). Germline CDR1 LNHNV, CDR2 YYDKDF (reference sequence). This CDR3 is 17 amino acids long. The V end was cut by 4 bases, the J end by 0 bases, with 16 bases between.

This chain connects TRBV27 to TRBJ1-2, with 7 positions matching TRBD1. The V gene end was trimmed by 6 bases and the J gene end by 0 bases; junction bases not matched to a gene: 10. Germline-derived CDR1 and CDR2 are MNHEY and SMNVEV (reference sequence). CDR3 length equals 16 residues. The chain's CDR3 is CASRAPGQDSNYGYTF. CDR3 in DNA: TGTGCCAGCAGGGCCCCAGGACAGGACTCTAACTATGGCTACACCTTC.

The V gene is TRBV30, the J gene TRBJ2-7; 12 nucleotides match TRBD2. Germline lookup yields CDR1 GTSNPN and CDR2 SVGIG (reference sequence). V was clipped by 2 bases and J by 1 base; unmatched bases: 3. The CDR3 sequence is 15 residues long. CDR3 coding DNA: TGTGCCTGGAGTCAGACTAGCGGGGGATCCTACGAGCAGTACGTC. Translated, it gives CAWSQTSGGSYEQYV.